This TCR beta chain comes out of a study of CD8+ T cells in alopecia areata. Background on the study: Treatment comprised oral tofacitinib, 5 to 10 mg twice daily, in treated patients. General study findings and limits: Lesional scalp exceeded normal scalp in clonality, especially in alopecia totalis/universalis.

Treatment: oral pan-JAK inhibitor, 5-10 mg twice daily. Between the trimmed V and J ends, which lost 4 bases and 5 bases, there was a span of 12 bases. The germline gives CDR1 GTSNPN, CDR2 SVGIG (reference sequence). The CDR3 spans 14 residues. RNA was isolated and reverse transcribed to cDNA, the sequencing template. Some clones are missing from TCRdb's copy, which holds only in-frame ones; the method was immunoSEQ multiplex PCR. Of about 250,000 clones listed, about three fifths were seen once; the top ten hold about 0.89%. Only a few counts were recorded for this clone. The target antigen is unknown.

Sequencing was performed on CD4+ T cells sorted from blood, taken at roughly week 52, from a patient treated with tofacitinib. The sequence came from a human donor with alopecia areata. V and J are TRBV30 and TRBJ1-6; a possible D gene is TRBD1 (5 bases). The CDR3 protein is CAWIPRGDNSPLHF. In DNA, the CDR3 is TGTGCCTGGATTCCGAGGGGAGATAATTCACCCCTCCACTTT. The full variable domain, with the rest looked up from reference TRBV30 and TRBJ1-6, is SQTIHQWPATLVQPVGSPLSLECTVEGTSNPNLYWYRQAAGRGLQLLFYSVGIGQISSEVPQNLSASRPQDRQFILSSKKLLLSDSGFYLCAWIPRGDNSPLHFGNGTRLTVT.